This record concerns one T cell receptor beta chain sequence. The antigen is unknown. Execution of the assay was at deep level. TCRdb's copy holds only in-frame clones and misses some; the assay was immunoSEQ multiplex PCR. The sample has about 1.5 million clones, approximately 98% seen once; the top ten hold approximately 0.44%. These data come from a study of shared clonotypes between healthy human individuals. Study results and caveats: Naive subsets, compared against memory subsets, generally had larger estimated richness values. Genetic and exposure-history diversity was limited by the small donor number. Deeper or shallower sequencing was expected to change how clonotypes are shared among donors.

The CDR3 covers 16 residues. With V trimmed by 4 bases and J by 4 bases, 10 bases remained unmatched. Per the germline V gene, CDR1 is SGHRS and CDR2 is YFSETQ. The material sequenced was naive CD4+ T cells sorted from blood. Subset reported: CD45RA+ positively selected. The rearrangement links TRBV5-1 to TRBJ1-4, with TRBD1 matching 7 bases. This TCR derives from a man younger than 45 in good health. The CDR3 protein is CASSAGTVEGNEKLFF. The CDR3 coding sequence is TGCGCCAGCAGCGCCGGGACAGTTGAGGGTAATGAAAAACTGTTTTTT.